This is a list of T cell receptor beta chains from one sample in a study of CD8 T cells in ankylosing spondylitis. TCRdb itself ran the 5' RACE reads through MiXCR, one entry per CDR3 protein. This sample yields about 840,000 distinct CDR3 sequences, of which 10% to 15% are seen a single time; about 0.49% belongs to the top ten. What was sequenced was blood, either unsorted or a sorted T cell fraction (not recorded which). The origin of the receptors is a male donor with ankylosing spondylitis. CDR3s include the opening cysteine and the closing phenylalanine or tryptophan. D genes are given only for firm matches. For some rows the clone size is stated as once, few or many, or as a class when expanded; others skip it.

CDR3 length: 14
J gene: TRBJ2-4
D gene: TRBD1
clone size: few
V gene: TRBV5-1
CDR3 DNA: TGCGCCAGCAGCCTGGACAGGGAGGTGTACATTCAGTACTTC
CDR3 protein: CASSLDREVYIQYF

CDR3 length: 15
J gene: TRBJ2-7
D gene: TRBD1
clone size: few
V gene: TRBV28
CDR3 DNA: TGTGCCAGCAGTTTATCCGGGACAGGGGGACTCGAGCAGTACTTC
CDR3 protein: CASSLSGTGGLEQYF

CDR3 length: 15
J gene: TRBJ2-1
D gene: TRBD2
clone size: .
V gene: TRBV7-2
CDR3 DNA: TGTGCCAGCATCCTAGGACTAGCGGGGATTAATGAGCAGTTCTTC
CDR3 protein: CASILGLAGINEQFF

CDR3 length: 13
J gene: TRBJ1-4
D gene: .
clone size: many
V gene: TRBV20-1
CDR3 DNA: TGCAGTGCTTTTCCGGGACAATCGGAAAAACTGTTTTTT
CDR3 protein: CSAFPGQSEKLFF

CDR3 length: 13
J gene: TRBJ2-3
D gene: .
clone size: .
V gene: TRBV20-1
CDR3 DNA: TGCAGTGCTAGAGGGACAAGGACAGATACGCAGTATTTT
CDR3 protein: CSARGTRTDTQYF

CDR3 length: 13
J gene: TRBJ2-1
D gene: TRBD2
clone size: few
V gene: TRBV11-2
CDR3 DNA: TGTGCCAGCAGCTCCGGGGAGGGGACTGAGCAGTTCTTC
CDR3 protein: CASSSGEGTEQFF

CDR3 length: 16
J gene: TRBJ1-6
D gene: TRBD1
clone size: .
V gene: TRBV20-1
CDR3 DNA: TGCAGTGCTCCCACCATAGGACAGGGTGCATTTTCACCCCTCCACTTT
CDR3 protein: CSAPTIGQGAFSPLHF

CDR3 length: 16
J gene: TRBJ2-1
D gene: TRBD1
clone size: .
V gene: TRBV14
CDR3 DNA: TGTGCCAGCAGGAAAGGGGGCTCAGGGTCCGGCAATGAGCAGTTCTTC
CDR3 protein: CASRKGGSGSGNEQFF

CDR3 length: 15
J gene: TRBJ1-2
D gene: TRBD1
clone size: .
V gene: TRBV9
CDR3 DNA: TGTGCCAGCAGCAGTACAGGGGCCCATAACTATGGCTACACCTTC
CDR3 protein: CASSSTGAHNYGYTF

CDR3 length: 16
J gene: TRBJ2-2
D gene: .
clone size: few
V gene: TRBV7-2
CDR3 DNA: TGTGCCAGCAGCAACCGGGACACAAGTGGCACCGGGGAGCTGTTTTTT
CDR3 protein: CASSNRDTSGTGELFF

CDR3 length: 16
J gene: TRBJ1-1
D gene: TRBD1
clone size: few
V gene: TRBV7-6
CDR3 DNA: TGTGCCAGCAGCTTCCGAGGGGGCCTTACGGACACTGAAGCTTTCTTT
CDR3 protein: CASSFRGGLTDTEAFF

CDR3 length: 15
J gene: TRBJ2-1
D gene: .
clone size: .
V gene: TRBV7-3
CDR3 DNA: TGTGCCAGCAGCTTAATGGCGCAGGGGTACAATGAGCAGTTCTTC
CDR3 protein: CASSLMAQGYNEQFF